The 13 T cell receptor beta chains in this list originate from one sample, sequenced in a study of T-cell memory formation after mild COVID-19. TCRdb processed the 5' RACE reads anew with MiXCR; each CDR3 protein has one entry. The sample carries 140,000 or so distinct CDR3 sequences, over 15% recorded once. Sequencing was performed on PBMCs or a T cell subset sorted from them (not recorded which). Receptor source: an adult woman who had mild COVID-19 (a few samples of this study predate the infection). Cell type and time point are not known.

This clonotype came up a few times. The chain is built from TRBV20-1 and TRBJ1-2, with 11 positions matching TRBD1. The germline V gene encodes CDR1 DFQATT and CDR2 SNEGSKA (reference sequence). Losses at the gene ends were 4 bases for V and 4 bases for J; bases not matched to a gene: 5. This CDR3 spans 14 amino acids. CDR3 amino acids: CSATDRGHSYGYTF. The CDR3 region has the DNA TGCAGTGCTACGGACAGGGGGCATAGCTATGGCTACACCTTC.

This clonotype was detected a few times. The genes are TRBV4-1 and TRBJ1-1, with D unresolved. CDR3 length equals 13 residues. Trimming removed 0 bases at V and 4 bases at J, with 6 bases between. The germline gives CDR1 MGHRA, CDR2 YSYEKL. CDR3 sequence reads: CASSQDPGTEAFF. As DNA, the CDR3 is TGCGCCAGCAGCCAAGATCCTGGCACTGAAGCTTTCTTT.

This clonotype has just a few counts. This rearrangement joins TRBV12-3 or TRBV12-4 to TRBJ2-7, with D hard to call. This CDR3 spans 12 amino acids. V dropped 7 bases and J dropped 4 bases, with 11 bases sitting between them. In DNA form, the CDR3 reads TGTGCCAGCAAATCTCTGGGTTACGAGCAGTACTTC. Its translation is CASKSLGYEQYF.

This clonotype was seen more than once but under ten times. The chain links TRBV3-1 to TRBJ2-1, with D uncertain. Trimming removed 2 bases from V and 5 bases from J, with 7 bases in between. Germline values: CDR1 LGHDT, CDR2 YNNKEL (reference sequence). The CDR3 extends over 13 amino acids. CDR3 residues: CASSQSPNNEQFF. In DNA, the CDR3 is TGTGCCAGCAGCCAATCACCAAACAATGAGCAGTTCTTC.

The V call is TRBV6-6, the J call TRBJ2-5; D is perhaps TRBD2 (5 bases). V was shortened by 6 bases and J by 4 bases, with 15 bases between the two germline ends. This CDR3 is built from 14 residues. The germline gives CDR1 MNHNY, CDR2 SVGAGI (reference sequence). The CDR3 reads CASSSGQRGETQYF. The CDR3, as DNA: TGTGCCAGCAGCTCCGGTCAACGGGGAGAGACCCAGTACTTC.

This clonotype has just a few counts. CDR3: CSVGVGGGGYTF. Here the CDR3 DNA reads TGCAGCGTCGGCGTTGGAGGCGGGGGCTACACCTTC. The V call is TRBV29-1, the J call TRBJ1-2, with D unclear. The length of the CDR3 is 12 residues. The germline V gene encodes CDR1 SQVTM and CDR2 ANQGSEA. Trimming removed 6 bases at V and 8 bases at J, with 16 bases between.

This clonotype occurred a few times. V is TRBV3-1 and J is TRBJ2-1; D perhaps matches TRBD1 (6 bases). The CDR3 consists of 14 residues. CDR1 and CDR2 (germline): LGHDT, YNNKEL (reference sequence). V was trimmed by 4 bases and J by 2 bases, leaving 9 bases between them. In nucleotides, the CDR3 is TGTGCCAGCAGCCCGGGACACGCCTACAATGAGCAGTTCTTC. The encoded protein is CASSPGHAYNEQFF.

This clonotype showed up just a few times. J is TRBJ2-1 and V is TRBV24-1; 9 nucleotides agree with TRBD1. Germline CDR1 KGHDR, CDR2 SFDVKD. This CDR3 has 15 amino acids. Trimming removed 4 bases from V and 6 bases from J; junction bases left unmatched: 6. CDR3 in amino acids: CATSDRDRVGNEQFF. The CDR3 DNA is TGTGCCACCAGTGACCGGGACAGGGTCGGCAATGAGCAGTTCTTC.

The rearrangement uses TRBV7-2 and TRBJ1-3; D remains unclear. Germline V gene data show CDR1 as SGHTA and CDR2 as FQGNSA. V lost 3 bases, J lost 0 bases, and 6 bases lay in between. The CDR3 has 14 residues. The CDR3 protein is CASSFRSSGNTIYF. The CDR3 coding sequence is TGTGCCAGCAGCTTCAGGAGCTCTGGAAACACCATATATTTT.

This chain joins TRBV7-8 and TRBJ2-7; TRBD2 matches at 15 bases. Germline trimming cut 5 bases from V and 0 bases from J; bases unmatched to any gene: 2. Per germline, CDR1 SGHVS and CDR2 FQNEAQ. This CDR3 has 16 amino acids. This chain's CDR3 is CASSGGLAGGSYEQYF. Here the CDR3 DNA reads TGTGCCAGCAGCGGGGGACTAGCGGGGGGCTCCTACGAGCAGTACTTC.

This clonotype has only a few counts. CDR3: CASSFLPGLAGGRSNNEQFF. The DNA for the CDR3 is TGTGCCAGCAGCTTCCTGCCGGGACTAGCGGGAGGGCGGTCCAACAATGAGCAGTTCTTC. This sequence joins TRBV7-2 and TRBJ2-1; 16 nucleotides align to TRBD2. Trimming took 3 bases from V and 5 from J; bases not matched to a gene: 13. This CDR3 is built from 20 residues. Looked up from germline, CDR1 is SGHTA and CDR2 is FQGNSA.

The chain recombines TRBV6-5 with TRBJ2-3; a possible D gene is TRBD1 (6 bases). Germline values: CDR1 MNHEY, CDR2 SVGAGI. The germline V and J ends were trimmed by 5 bases and 5 bases, with 11 bases remaining between them. There are 13 residues in the CDR3. Here the CDR3 DNA reads TGTGCCAGCAGTCGGACAGTGTTAGATACGCAGTATTTT. Encoded protein: CASSRTVLDTQYF.

This clonotype was seen once. The chain uses TRBV3-1 and TRBJ1-5; unclear D gene. CDR1 LGHDT and CDR2 YNNKEL come from the germline V gene (reference sequence). Trimming removed 1 base at V and 1 base at J, with 5 bases between. CDR3 length equals 14 residues. CDR3 DNA: TGTGCCAGCAGCCAAGGATGGAGCAATCAGCCCCAGCATTTT. Encoded protein: CASSQGWSNQPQHF.